This T cell receptor beta chain was sequenced during a study of T cell repertoires in cytomegalovirus infection. Looking at the study overall: Recently described HLA-C-restricted plus well-studied HLA-B-restricted CMV epitopes were used. Carrying CMV and the relevant HLA type showed in public TCR beta signatures.

The CDR3 has 18 residues. Germline CDR1 is LGHNA and CDR2 is YSLEER. V was shortened by 1 base and J by 0 bases, with 19 bases between the two germline ends. TCRdb processed the reads anew with MiXCR; each CDR3 protein has one entry. The sample includes approximately 600,000 distinct CDR3 sequences, roughly 43% of them seen just once. Turning to this clonotype: Its antigen is unidentified.

Study results and limitations: Clonotype analysis showed dominance of the ex vivo response by HLA-C-restricted CMV-specific TCR beta clonotypes.

The rearrangement uses TRBV4-3 and TRBJ2-7; D possibly corresponds to TRBD2 (5 bases). The source is a human donor in good health (CMV status not recorded). Some clones in this sample may be carry-over from other donors' samples. The source material was cultured PBMCs, sampled from culture after CMV antigen stimulation. The CDR3 spells CASSQAPHERFYSYEQYF. CDR3 coding DNA: TGCGCCAGCAGCCAAGCCCCCCACGAGCGGTTCTACTCCTACGAGCAGTACTTC.